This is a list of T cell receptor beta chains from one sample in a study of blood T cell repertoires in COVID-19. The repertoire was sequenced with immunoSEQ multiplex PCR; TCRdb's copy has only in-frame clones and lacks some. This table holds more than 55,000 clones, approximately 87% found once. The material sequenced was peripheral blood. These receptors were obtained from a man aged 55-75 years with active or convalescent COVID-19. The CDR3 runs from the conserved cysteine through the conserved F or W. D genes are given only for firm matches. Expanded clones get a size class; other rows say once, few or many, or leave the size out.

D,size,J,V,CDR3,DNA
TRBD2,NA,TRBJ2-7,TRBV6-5,CASRSLAEGGKQYF,TGTGCCAGCAGGTCACTAGCGGAAGGAGGCAAGCAGTACTTC
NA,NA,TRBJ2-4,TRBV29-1,CSVVGAGIGKNIQYF,TGCAGCGTTGTAGGGGCAGGGATTGGCAAAAACATTCAGTACTTC
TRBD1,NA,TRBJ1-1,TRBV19,CASSWDRNTEAFF,TGTGCCAGTAGTTGGGACAGGAACACTGAAGCTTTCTTT
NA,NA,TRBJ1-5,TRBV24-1,CATSAEGSDQPQHF,TGTGCCACCAGTGCGGAGGGTTCGGATCAGCCCCAGCATTTT
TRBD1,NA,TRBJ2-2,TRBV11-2,CASSLRQGGGTGELFF,TGTGCCAGCAGCTTAAGACAGGGGGGTGGCACCGGGGAGCTGTTTTTT
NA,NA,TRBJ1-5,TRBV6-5,CASVRERGYNQPQHF,TGTGCCAGCGTTAGGGAGCGGGGCTATAATCAGCCCCAGCATTTT
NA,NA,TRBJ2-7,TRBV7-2,CASSLLGQSYEQYF,TGTGCCAGCAGCTTGCTAGGACAGAGCTACGAGCAGTACTTC
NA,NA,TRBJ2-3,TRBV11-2,CASSLDLALTDTQYF,TGTGCCAGCAGCTTAGATCTAGCCCTCACAGATACGCAGTATTTT
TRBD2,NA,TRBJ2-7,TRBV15,CATSRKIAGASYEQYF,TGTGCCACCAGCAGAAAGATAGCGGGAGCGTCCTACGAGCAGTACTTC
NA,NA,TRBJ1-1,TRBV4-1,CASSQDRNTEAFF,TGCGCCAGCAGCCAAGACAGAAACACTGAAGCTTTCTTT
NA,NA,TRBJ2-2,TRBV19,CASSIDSGNTGELFF,TGTGCCAGTAGTATCGATAGCGGCAACACCGGGGAGCTGTTTTTT
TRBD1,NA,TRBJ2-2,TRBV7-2,CASSSGTGKNTGELFF,TGTGCCAGCAGCTCCGGGACAGGGAAGAACACCGGGGAGCTGTTTTTT
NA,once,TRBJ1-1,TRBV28,CASSGGLITEAFF,TGTGCCAGCAGTGGGGGCTTGATCACTGAAGCTTTCTTT
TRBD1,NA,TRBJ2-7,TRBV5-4,CASSLGDRVPYEQYF,TGTGCCAGCAGCTTGGGGGACAGGGTACCCTACGAGCAGTACTTC
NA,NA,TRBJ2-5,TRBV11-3,CASSSRTQQETQYF,TGTGCCAGCAGCTCTAGGACACAGCAAGAGACCCAGTACTTC
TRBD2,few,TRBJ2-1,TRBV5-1,CASSTTSGSYNEQFF,TGCGCCAGCAGTACAACTAGCGGATCCTACAATGAGCAGTTCTTC
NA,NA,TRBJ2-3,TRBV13,CASSLGSGSTDTQYF,TGTGCCAGCAGCTTAGGTAGCGGCAGCACAGATACGCAGTATTTT
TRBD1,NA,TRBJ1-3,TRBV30,CAWRRSAGQGRGNTIYF,TGTGCCTGGAGACGCTCCGCGGGACAGGGTCGGGGAAACACCATATATTTT
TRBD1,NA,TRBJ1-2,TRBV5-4,CASSPQGQGSLFGYTF,TGTGCCAGCAGCCCACAAGGACAGGGATCGTTGTTCGGCTACACCTTC
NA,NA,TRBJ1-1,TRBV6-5,CASRIQRNTEAFF,TGTGCCAGCAGGATACAGAGGAACACTGAAGCTTTCTTT
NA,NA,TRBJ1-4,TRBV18,CASSPSGVGEKLFF,TGTGCCAGCTCCCCGAGCGGGGTAGGGGAAAAACTGTTTTTT
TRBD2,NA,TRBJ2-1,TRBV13,CASSFLAGAPNEQFF,TGTGCCAGCAGCTTCCTAGCGGGAGCACCCAATGAGCAGTTCTTC
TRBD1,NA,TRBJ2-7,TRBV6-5,CASSRGQGDYEQYF,TGTGCCAGCAGCCGGGGACAGGGGGACTACGAGCAGTACTTC
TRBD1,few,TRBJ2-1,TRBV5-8,CASSPGQVRRTEQFF,TGTGCCAGCAGCCCCGGACAGGTTAGGCGGACTGAGCAGTTCTTC
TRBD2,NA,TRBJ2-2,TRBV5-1,CASSFVGGFNGELFF,TGCGCCAGCAGCTTCGTCGGGGGGTTTAACGGGGAGCTGTTTTTT
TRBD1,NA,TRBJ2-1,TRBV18,CASSRETGQGFVEQFF,TGTGCCAGCTCACGGGAGACGGGACAGGGGTTTGTGGAGCAGTTCTTC
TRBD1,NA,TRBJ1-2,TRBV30,CAWAGQMIYGYTF,TGTGCCTGGGCGGGACAGATGATCTATGGCTACACCTTC
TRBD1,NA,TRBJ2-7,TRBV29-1,CSVPGQGTYEQYF,TGCAGCGTTCCGGGACAGGGAACCTACGAGCAGTACTTC
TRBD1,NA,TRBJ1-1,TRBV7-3,CASSLGAGGAGTEAFF,TGTGCCAGCAGCTTAGGGGCAGGGGGCGCGGGGACTGAAGCTTTCTTT
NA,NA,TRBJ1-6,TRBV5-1,CASSPRQVVGKPLHF,TGCGCCAGCAGCCCAAGACAGGTCGTGGGTAAGCCCCTCCACTTT
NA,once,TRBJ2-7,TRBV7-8,CASSFPGLSYEQYF,TGTGCCAGCAGCTTCCCAGGGCTCTCCTACGAGCAGTACTTC
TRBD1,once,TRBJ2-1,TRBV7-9,CASSSDRGLYNEQFF,TGTGCCAGCAGCTCCGACAGGGGACTCTACAATGAGCAGTTCTTC
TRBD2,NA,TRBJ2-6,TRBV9,CASSPSTSGGSGANVLTF,TGTGCCAGCAGCCCCTCGACTAGCGGGGGCTCTGGGGCCAACGTCCTGACTTTC
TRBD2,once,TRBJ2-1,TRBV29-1,CSVEEGHSGRSYNEQFF,TGCAGCGTTGAAGAAGGACACAGCGGGAGGTCCTACAATGAGCAGTTCTTC
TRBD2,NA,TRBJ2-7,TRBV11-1,CASGIERGGDYEQYF,TGTGCCAGCGGAATCGAGCGGGGGGGAGACTACGAGCAGTACTTC
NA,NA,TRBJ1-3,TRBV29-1,CSVTQGGGNTIYF,TGCAGCGTTACCCAGGGAGGAGGAAACACCATATATTTT
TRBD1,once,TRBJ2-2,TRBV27,CASRERQGRYTGELFF,TGTGCCAGCAGGGAAAGACAGGGGCGTTACACCGGGGAGCTGTTTTTT
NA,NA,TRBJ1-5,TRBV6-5,CASSYREDNQPQHF,TGTGCCAGCAGTTACCGTGAGGACAATCAGCCCCAGCATTTT
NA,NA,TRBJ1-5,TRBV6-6,CASQTGKWEPQHF,TGTGCCAGTCAAACAGGAAAATGGGAGCCCCAGCATTTT
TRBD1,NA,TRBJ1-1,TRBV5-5,CASSLIEGASTEAFF,TGTGCCAGCAGCTTGATTGAGGGGGCGAGCACTGAAGCTTTCTTT
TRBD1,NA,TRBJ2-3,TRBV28,CASSGGQYTDTQYF,TGTGCCAGCAGTGGGGGACAGTACACAGATACGCAGTATTTT
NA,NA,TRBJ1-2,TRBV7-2,CASSPPGRGYGYTF,TGTGCCAGCAGCCCCCCAGGCAGGGGCTATGGCTACACCTTC
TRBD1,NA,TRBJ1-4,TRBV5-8,CASTQGATNEKLFF,TGTGCCAGCACCCAGGGGGCCACTAATGAAAAACTGTTTTTT
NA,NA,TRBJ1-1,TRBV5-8,CASSLWTMNTEAFF,TGTGCCAGCAGCTTATGGACAATGAACACTGAAGCTTTCTTT
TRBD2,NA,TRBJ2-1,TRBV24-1,CATRAGESSYNEQFF,TGTGCCACCCGAGCGGGAGAAAGCTCCTACAATGAGCAGTTCTTC
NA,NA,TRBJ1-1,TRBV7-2,CASSPGGLMNTEAFF,TGTGCCAGCAGCCCCGGGGGACTTATGAACACTGAAGCTTTCTTT
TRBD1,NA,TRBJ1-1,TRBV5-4,CASSPGQGKGYTEAFF,TGTGCCAGCAGCCCCGGACAGGGGAAGGGGTACACTGAAGCTTTCTTT
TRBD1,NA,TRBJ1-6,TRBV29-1,CSVMTGANNSPLHF,TGCAGCGTGATGACAGGGGCCAATAATTCACCCCTCCACTTT